The 18 T cell receptor beta chains presented below share a single source sample, sequenced in a study of cytomegalovirus exposure and HLA in healthy donors. The repertoire was sequenced with immunoSEQ multiplex PCR; TCRdb's copy has only in-frame clones and lacks some. Among under 200,000 clones listed, roughly 96% were seen once. The sequenced sample was PBMCs. All receptors come from a woman under 30 in good health and CMV-seronegative.

This sequence joins TRBV9 and TRBJ2-2, with 8 bases fitting TRBD2. The CDR3 covers 14 residues. CDR1 and CDR2 (germline): SGDLS, YYNGEE. J gave up 7 bases and V 3 bases, and 5 bases lay outside the gene matches. CDR3 residues: CASSGRTSIGELFF. CDR3 sequence (DNA): TGTGCCAGCAGCGGACGGACTAGCATCGGGGAGCTGTTTTTT.

The V gene is TRBV9, the J gene TRBJ2-2, with D unclear. V shed 1 base and J shed 0 bases, with 10 bases lying between them. CDR1 and CDR2 (germline): SGDLS, YYNGEE. This CDR3 has 16 residues. CDR3 sequence reads: CASSVTDSSNTGELFF. In DNA form, the CDR3 reads TGTGCCAGCAGCGTAACAGATTCTTCGAACACCGGGGAGCTGTTTTTT.

This rearrangement joins TRBV5-4 to TRBJ2-5; TRBD1 might be the D (6 bases). V lost 4 bases to trimming and J lost 1 base, with 14 bases between them. CDR3 size: 15 residues. Germline V gives CDR1 SGHNT, CDR2 YYREEE (reference sequence). CDR3 sequence reads: CASSVSLGAQETQYF. In DNA, the CDR3 is TGTGCCAGCAGCGTTAGTCTGGGGGCCCAAGAGACCCAGTACTTC.

The chain combines TRBV9 with TRBJ1-2; a weak D match, TRBD1 (5 bases). Trimming pared 0 bases from V and 0 bases from J, leaving 9 bases between. Germline V gene lookup returns CDR1 SGDLS and CDR2 YYNGEE. The CDR3 runs 15 residues. This chain's CDR3 is CASSVEATANYGYTF. DNA for the CDR3: TGTGCCAGCAGCGTAGAAGCGACAGCTAACTATGGCTACACCTTC.

This chain uses TRBV9 with TRBJ2-2; D is unclear. Germline V lookup: CDR1 SGDLS, CDR2 YYNGEE. The CDR3 contains 16 residues. V shed 0 bases and J shed 0 bases, with 9 bases lying between them. CDR3 DNA: TGTGCCAGCAGCGTAGGGAGTTCCCCGAACACCGGGGAGCTGTTTTTT. Translating gives CASSVGSSPNTGELFF. The whole variable domain, remainder taken from reference TRBV9 and TRBJ2-2, is DSGVTQTPKHLITATGQRVTLRCSPRSGDLSVYWYQQSLDQGLQFLIQYYNGEERAKGNILERFSAQQFPDLHSELNLSSLELGDSALYFCASSVGSSPNTGELFFGEGSRLTVL.

The CDR3 sequence: CASSLAGSEKLFF. CDR3 in DNA: TGCGCCAGCAGCTTGGCAGGATCGGAAAAACTGTTTTTT. The chain employs TRBV5-1 and TRBJ1-4; D gene unclear. The germline CDR1 and CDR2 sequences are SGHRS and YFSETQ. Trimming took off 0 bases at V and 8 bases at J, with 8 bases between the two ends. This CDR3 is built from 13 residues.

The J gene is TRBJ2-2, the V gene TRBV25-1; 7 positions agree with TRBD2. Germline V gene sequence: CDR1 MGHDK, CDR2 SYGVNS. The trim removed 1 base at V and 3 bases at J, leaving 2 bases unmatched. This CDR3 is 15 amino acids long. DNA of the CDR3: TGTGCCAGCAGTGAATCTGGGAGGGACACCGGGGAGCTGTTTTTT. Protein sequence: CASSESGRDTGELFF.

V gene TRBV7-6 combines with J gene TRBJ2-2; the D is unclear. The CDR3 runs 14 residues. Germline-derived CDR1 and CDR2 are SGHVS and FNYEAQ. Trimming removed 5 bases at V and 2 bases at J, with 9 bases between. This chain's CDR3 is CASSPGTNTGELFF. DNA for the CDR3: TGTGCCAGCAGCCCAGGAACAAACACCGGGGAGCTGTTTTTT.

V and J are TRBV9 and TRBJ1-2, with D maybe TRBD1 (6 bases). This CDR3 has 16 amino acids. Trimming stripped 3 bases from V and 2 bases from J, with 17 bases between. The germline gives CDR1 SGDLS, CDR2 YYNGEE. The DNA of the CDR3 is TGTGCCAGCAGCGCCACAACAGGGACACAAAACTATGGCTACACCTTC. Translation: CASSATTGTQNYGYTF. Using reference TRBV9 and TRBJ1-2 for the parts outside the CDR3, the full variable domain is DSGVTQTPKHLITATGQRVTLRCSPRSGDLSVYWYQQSLDQGLQFLIQYYNGEERAKGNILERFSAQQFPDLHSELNLSSLELGDSALYFCASSATTGTQNYGYTFGSGTRLTVV.

In this sample, this clone turned up once. The chain links TRBV9 to TRBJ1-2; D unresolved. The ends were cut back, 0 bases at V and 4 bases at J, with 13 bases in the middle. CDR1 and CDR2 from the germline V gene are SGDLS and YYNGEE. The CDR3 extends over 15 amino acids. The CDR3 DNA follows: TGTGCCAGCAGCGTAGAAGTCTTACCGGTCTATGGCTACACCTTC. Its translation: CASSVEVLPVYGYTF.

This chain uses TRBV25-1 with TRBJ1-4, with D possibly being TRBD1 (6 bases). The V and J ends lost 3 bases and 10 bases respectively, with 15 bases between them. The CDR3 is made up of 14 amino acids. Germline V gene data show CDR1 as MGHDK and CDR2 as SYGVNS. The CDR3 nucleotides read TGTGCCAGCAGTGATCAGGGGCGCGGCGGAAAACTGTTTTTT. This sequence encodes CASSDQGRGGKLFF.

The genes are TRBV7-2 and TRBJ2-3, with unresolved D. CDR1 is SGHTA, CDR2 FQGNSA, per germline. There are 15 residues in the CDR3. The V and J ends lost 2 bases and 0 bases respectively, with 9 bases between them. The CDR3 DNA sequence: TGTGCCAGCAGCTTACGCAGGCAAAGCACAGATACGCAGTATTTT. Translation gives CASSLRRQSTDTQYF.

The chain joins TRBV14 to TRBJ2-5; weak D call: TRBD1 (6 bases). The V gene's germline CDR1 is SGHDN and CDR2 FVKESK. This CDR3 comprises 14 residues. Trimming pared 5 bases from V and 4 bases from J, leaving 14 bases between. The CDR3 sequence: CASSYGQFRETQYF. The CDR3 DNA follows: TGTGCCAGCAGCTACGGACAGTTTAGAGAGACCCAGTACTTC.

The V gene is TRBV18, the J gene TRBJ1-1; 9 nucleotides agree with TRBD1. Germline V gene sequence: CDR1 KGHSH, CDR2 LQKENI. V shed 2 bases and J 6 bases; nucleotides not matched to a gene: 4. The length of the CDR3 is 14 residues. CDR3 sequence reads: CASSPTGGESEAFF. The CDR3 DNA is TGTGCCAGCTCACCAACAGGGGGCGAGTCTGAAGCTTTCTTT.

Only one count was recorded for this clone. DNA for the CDR3: TGCGCCAGCAGCCCCCCCGGGACAGGGGGTCGGGAAAAACTGTTTTTT. Amino acids: CASSPPGTGGREKLFF. V and J are TRBV4-1 and TRBJ1-4, with 11 bases that match TRBD1. Germline V CDR1 and CDR2: MGHRA, YSYEKL. This CDR3 comprises 16 residues. V lost 4 bases to trimming and J lost 8 bases; unmatched junction nucleotides: 9.

This clone has ten or more counts. CDR3 DNA sequence: TGTGCCAGCCCACCGGGACAGGGGGCCAACAGCAATCAGCCCCAGCATTTT. It translates to CASPPGQGANSNQPQHF. The J gene is TRBJ1-5, the V gene TRBV27, with 12 bases aligning to TRBD1. The V gene's germline CDR1 is MNHEY and CDR2 SMNVEV (reference sequence). This CDR3 contains 17 residues. J was trimmed by 1 base and V by 8 bases; bases with no gene match: 9.

The V and J genes are TRBV7-2 and TRBJ1-2, with 7 bases that match TRBD1. Germline CDR1 is SGHTA and CDR2 is FQGNSA. The CDR3 covers 12 residues. V shed 5 bases and J 8 bases; nucleotides not matched to a gene: 5. The CDR3 nucleotides are TGTGCCAGCAGCGACAGGGTTTTGGGCTACACCTTC. Protein sequence: CASSDRVLGYTF. Variable domain in full (rest from reference TRBV7-2 and TRBJ1-2): GAGVSQSPSNKVTEKGKDVELRCDPISGHTALYWYRQSLGQGLEFLIYFQGNSAPDKSGLPSDRFSAERTGGSVSTLTIQRTQQEDSAVYLCASSDRVLGYTFGSGTRLTVV.

The J gene is TRBJ2-4, the V gene TRBV11-2; TRBD1 agrees at 8 bases. V trimming: 5 bases; J trimming: 3 bases; junction bases outside the gene matches: 6. Germline loops: CDR1 SGHAT, CDR2 FQNNGV. This CDR3 is built from 15 residues. The CDR3 DNA reads as TGTGCCAGCAGCCGTCTCGGGACAGGCAAAAACATTCAGTACTTC. This sequence encodes CASSRLGTGKNIQYF.